One and the same sample provided the 2 T cell receptor beta chains below, sequenced in a study of Ad26.COV2.S vaccination and SARS-CoV-2 variants. As for treatment: 15 to 20 received Ad26.COV2.S at low or high dose, single or two shots; roughly five received placebo; per-sample allocation not given. It was on day 63 after the first vaccine or placebo injection that samples were taken. Sequencing used immunoSEQ multiplex PCR; TCRdb keeps in-frame clones, though not all of them. The data hold a few hundred thousand clones, with roughly 88% observed a single time. The sample consisted of peripheral blood, taken in a trial of Ad26.COV2.S vaccine versus placebo. The receptor source for this set is a person aged 18 to 65 who received the Ad26.COV2.S COVID-19 vaccine or a placebo.

The CDR3 sequence is CASSELAGEADTQYF. The CDR3 DNA is TGTGCCAGCAGTGAACTAGCGGGGGAGGCAGATACGCAGTATTTT. This chain connects TRBV6-1 to TRBJ2-3; 10 bases agree with TRBD2. V dropped 2 bases and J dropped 4; count of bases not matched to a gene: 3. Germline-derived CDR1 and CDR2 are MNHNS and SASEGT. This CDR3 contains 15 residues.

The chain employs TRBV6-5 and TRBJ1-4; D is perhaps TRBD1 (6 bases). Trimming took 6 bases from V and 7 from J, leaving 15 bases between them. The V gene's germline CDR1 is MNHEY and CDR2 SVGAGI. The CDR3 is 14 amino acids. The CDR3 here is CASRHRAGPEKLFF. CDR3 DNA sequence: TGTGCCAGCAGGCACAGGGCCGGACCTGAAAAACTGTTTTTT.